This T cell receptor beta chain was obtained from a study of beta chain features in type 1 diabetes. This clone appeared a few times. The target antigen is unknown. Findings of the study overall: Short templates might get an advantage during PCR, and this would be equal in patients and controls.

Sorting that relied on CD45RO/CCR7/CD25/CD127/CD95/CD27 yielded CD4+ naive, central memory, regulatory and stem cell-like memory cells. The investigators reverse transcribed all of the isolated RNA, so they sequenced expressed TCRB transcripts. Method: immunoSEQ multiplex PCR; TCRdb's copy keeps in-frame clones and lacks some. This sample has fewer than 350,000 clones, with roughly a fifth found just once. V lost 2 bases to trimming and J lost 5 bases, with 9 bases between them. This CDR3 has 13 residues. Germline CDR1 is LNHDA and CDR2 is SQIVND (reference sequence). Input material: naive CD4+ T cells from blood. The chain uses TRBV19 and TRBJ1-1; D unresolved. The TCR originated in a woman younger than 35 in good health. CDR3 loop: CASSIRERTEAFF. CDR3 nucleotide sequence: TGTGCCAGTAGTATACGGGAAAGAACTGAAGCTTTCTTT.